This TCR beta chain was sequenced during a study of cytomegalovirus exposure and HLA in healthy donors listed by TCRdb under 2017. Regarding the research as a whole: A later analysis indicated that the roughly 130 validation repertoires were generated on the platform also employed for the 670 or so repertoires of the first cohort. To predict cytomegalovirus infection status, the study brought together high-throughput TCR immunosequencing, statistical association of individual TCRs with disease status, and machine learning. The study aimed to test whether signatures of past pathogen exposure could be identified by cataloging public T cell receptors. A separate validation cohort of about 110 different subjects was used in addition to the 666-subject first cohort.

From the cysteine through the phenylalanine, the CDR3 covers 17 amino acids. This entry keeps only the CDR3 DNA: 51 bases, framed from base 1. V is pared back by 2 bases and J by 0 bases, with 11 bases lying between the germline termini. CDR1 MNHEY and CDR2 SMNVEV are derived from the germline V gene (reference sequence). A remark on this clone: No cognate antigen has been identified for it. It has no much larger one-base neighbor in the sample; base qualities were not kept.

The donors belonged to the validation cohort of approximately 130 subjects, which was separate from the approximately 680-subject first cohort. The method was the immunoSEQ multiplex PCR assay. In the source study's methods: To diagnose cytomegalovirus status from the catalog of TCR beta chain sequences, a statistical classification framework was built. Entries here come from immuneACCESS through TCRdb and include only in-frame sequences with V and J called. Some clones fail to appear in such tables; in the studies checked, an unresolved V gene covers under half of the shortfall, and the cause of the remainder is unknown. V, J and clone size derive from that table, while D and trimming were established from the DNA sequence. The sample profile shows about 130,000 clones; around 90% of them were found once. The ten largest clones capture roughly 6.4% of the sample. What the authors observed across the whole study: The classifier was reported to diagnose cytomegalovirus status with high specificity and sensitivity in both the original and validation cohorts. In vitro tests confirmed that three of the cytomegalovirus-associated TCR beta chains recognize cytomegalovirus antigens. Most TCR sequences were observed very rarely across donors, whereas some public TCRs were present in many individuals. In a later analysis, TCRs clustered in the first cohort were found to also tend to co-occur in the 120 or so validation repertoires, with 85% to 95% of cluster scores above 0. A later analysis had no HLA typing for the validation cohort, so co-occurrence there was scored across all 130 or so repertoires. The authors suggested that the approach could potentially be generalized to other disease states and immunological phenotypes. The study listed 164 TCR beta chains as associated with cytomegalovirus.

The chain uses TRBV27 and TRBJ2-6, with no confident D gene call. This clonotype originated in a woman younger than 45 in good health and CMV-seropositive. Sequenced input: PBMCs. The CDR3 region: CASSLITAFSGANVLTF. The DNA sequence is given as TGTGCCAGCAGTTTAATAACAGCTTTCTCTGGGGCCAACGTCCTGACTTTC.